Below are 28 T cell receptor beta chains sequenced from a single sample in a study of molecular identifiers for immune sequencing clone quantification. TCRdb used MiXCR to reprocess the PCR reads, holding one entry per CDR3 protein. There are fewer than 15,000 distinct CDR3 sequences in the sample; roughly 15% occur only once, and 1.5% to 2% lies in the top ten. The source material was naive CD8+ T cells from blood, with Jurkat cell RNA spiked in. Subset meaning: FACS-sorted CD8+CD4-CCR7+CD45RA+ naive T cells. The receptors derive from a human donor in good health. Some libraries in this study had Jurkat cell RNA spiked in.

This clonotype was recorded many times. The CDR3 coding sequence is TGTGCCAGCAGTTACTCGTTGGAGGTTTCCGTGGAGCAGTACTTC. This gives the protein CASSYSLEVSVEQYF. This chain connects TRBV6-6 to TRBJ2-7, with D possibly TRBD2 on 5 matching bases. Per germline, CDR1 MNHNY and CDR2 SVGAGI (reference sequence). The V end was cut by 0 bases, the J end by 7 bases, with 16 bases between. The CDR3 is 15 amino acids.

J is TRBJ2-5 and V is TRBV12-3 or TRBV12-4; D gene ambiguous. The V gene lost 1 base and the J gene lost 3 bases, with 9 bases spanning the gap. This CDR3 region has 14 residues. CDR3 amino acids: CASSLDGSKETQYF. The CDR3 region has the DNA TGTGCCAGCAGTTTAGACGGTAGCAAAGAGACCCAGTACTTC.

There are many counts of this clonotype. This rearrangement joins TRBV4-3 to TRBJ2-1; TRBD2 matches 8 bases. Germline V lookup: CDR1 LGHNA, CDR2 YSLEER. The length of the CDR3 is 14 residues. With 4 bases clipped from V and 2 bases from J, the junction kept 1 base outside the gene matches. The CDR3 spells CASSLGLAYNEQFF. The CDR3, as DNA: TGCGCCAGCAGCCTGGGACTAGCCTACAATGAGCAGTTCTTC.

In regard to this clonotype: This could be a read error, since a much larger clone is one nucleotide away. This chain uses TRBV12-3 or TRBV12-4 with TRBJ2-2; no firm D call. With 9 bases removed from V and 4 bases from J, the gap between germline ends came to 12 bases. The CDR3 is 13 residues long. CDR3 in amino acids: CASGDSSTGELFF. In DNA form, the CDR3 reads TGTGCCAGTGGGGATTCGAGCACCGGGGAGCTGTTTTTT.

This clonotype is deemed medium-sized (0.01 to 0.1%). J is TRBJ1-3 and V is TRBV29-1; unclear D gene. The CDR3 loop spans 17 amino acids. Trimming removed 1 base at V and 0 bases at J, with 16 bases between. Germline CDR1 and CDR2: SQVTM and ANQGSEA. The CDR3 region has the DNA TGCAGCGTTGAAGGTCTTGACACCCTGAGCTCTGGAAACACCATATATTTT. Translating gives CSVEGLDTLSSGNTIYF.

In its sample, this clonotype is medium-sized. The chain recombines TRBV7-9 with TRBJ2-7; 7 bases are shared with TRBD1. The germline gives CDR1 SEHNR, CDR2 FQNEAQ (reference sequence). CDR3 length equals 17 residues. With V trimmed by 1 base and J by 3 bases, 12 bases remained unmatched. CDR3 protein: CASSLEARQGKIYEQYF. As DNA, the CDR3 is TGTGCCAGCAGCTTAGAAGCTCGACAGGGAAAGATCTACGAGCAGTACTTC.

By share of the sample, this clonotype is medium-sized. The CDR3 sequence: CASSLGTGVQPQHF. Written as DNA, the CDR3 is TGTGCCAGCAGTTTGGGGACAGGGGTGCAGCCCCAGCATTTT. J is TRBJ1-5 and V is TRBV28; 10 positions agree with TRBD1. V trimming: 3 bases; J trimming: 7 bases; junction bases outside the gene matches: 3. Germline V gene lookup returns CDR1 MDHEN and CDR2 SYDVKM. This CDR3 contains 14 residues.

This clonotype was seen ten or more times. The chain is built from TRBV9 and TRBJ2-2; D is undetermined. V was shortened by 4 bases and J by 2 bases, with 6 bases between the two germline ends. This CDR3 region has 13 residues. Germline values: CDR1 SGDLS, CDR2 YYNGEE. CDR3 loop: CASSPTNTGELFF. The CDR3 DNA sequence: TGTGCCAGCAGCCCCACAAACACCGGGGAGCTGTTTTTT.

For this clonotype: One base away lies a much larger clone, so this may be a sequencing read error. The CDR3 DNA follows: TGCGCCAGCAGCTGGACAGGGCAGGTTCTTCCCAATGAGCAGTTCTTC. Encoded protein: CASSWTGQVLPNEQFF. The chain is built from TRBV5-1 and TRBJ2-1, with 8 bases matching TRBD1. Unmatched junction bases numbered 11, after V lost 3 bases and J lost 6 bases. Germline loops: CDR1 SGHRS, CDR2 YFSETQ. The CDR3 covers 16 residues. Drawing the rest from reference TRBV5-1 and TRBJ2-1, the complete variable domain is KAGVTQTPRYLIKTRGQQVTLSCSPISGHRSVSWYQQTPGQGLQFLFEYFSETQRNKGNFPGRFSGRQFSNSRSEMNVSTLELGDSALYLCASSWTGQVLPNEQFFGPGTRLTVL.

A word on this clonotype: A junction end diverges from the germline sequence, so it may reflect a read error. The chain uses TRBV5-4 and TRBJ2-3; D is unclear. Germline V gives CDR1 SGHNT, CDR2 YYREEE (reference sequence). This CDR3 is 11 amino acids long. In nucleotides, the CDR3 is TGTGCCAACAGCTTCACAGATACGCAGTATTTT. Amino acid sequence: CANSFTDTQYF.

As concerns this clonotype: Since the CDR3 does not end with the conserved phenylalanine or tryptophan, this likely comes from a read error. This rearrangement joins TRBV6-9 to TRBJ1-4, with a weak D call TRBD1 (6 bases). Trimming took off 2 bases at V and 3 bases at J, with 16 bases between the two ends. The CDR3 totals 17 residues. Germline V gene sequence: CDR1 MNHGY, CDR2 SVAAGI. The CDR3 reads CASSYSTRGASNEKLFL. Written as DNA, the CDR3 is TGTGCCAGCAGTTATAGCACGAGGGGGGCGTCTAATGAAAAACTGTTTTTA.

The chain carries TRBV12-5 and TRBJ1-2, with D unresolved. V dropped 6 bases and J dropped 7 bases, with 9 bases sitting between them. The germline V gene encodes CDR1 LGHNT and CDR2 FRNRAP. The CDR3 loop spans 11 amino acids. The CDR3 protein is CASGFTTGYTF. Here the CDR3 DNA reads TGTGCTAGTGGATTCACGACTGGCTACACCTTC.

This clonotype has only one observation. This may arise from a read error, as a much more abundant clone is one base away. The conserved closing phenylalanine or tryptophan is absent in this CDR3, likely reflecting a read error. The V and J genes are TRBV6-2 or TRBV6-3 and TRBJ2-7; no clear D. The germline V gene has CDR1 MNHEY and CDR2 SVGEGT. The CDR3 is 13 amino acids. V was trimmed by 4 bases and J by 3 bases, leaving 10 bases between them. The CDR3: CASSLIQDYEQYL. DNA for the CDR3: TGTGCCAGCAGTTTGATTCAGGACTACGAGCAGTACCTC.

This clonotype is deemed medium-sized. The chain has TRBV11-2 and TRBJ2-7; D assignment may be TRBD1 or TRBD2 (5 bases each). This CDR3 contains 13 residues. Germline lookup yields CDR1 SGHAT and CDR2 FQNNGV. V lost 3 bases, J lost 3 bases, and 9 bases lay in between. DNA for the CDR3: TGTGCCAGCAGCTTCGGGGACGGCTACGAGCAGTACTTC. Its translation: CASSFGDGYEQYF. Filled out from reference TRBV11-2 and TRBJ2-7, the complete variable domain reads EAGVAQSPRYKIIEKRQSVAFWCNPISGHATLYWYQQILGQGPKLLIQFQNNGVVDDSQLPKDRFSAERLKGVDSTLKIQPAKLEDSAVYLCASSFGDGYEQYFGPGTRLTVT.

In its sample, this clonotype was seen many times. V and J are TRBV23-1 and TRBJ2-1; D call uncertain. TRBV23-1 is an open reading frame whose function is uncertain. CDR3 size: 15 residues. Trimming left V 4 bases short and J 0 bases short, with 10 bases between. The CDR3 DNA follows: TGCGCCAGCAGTCTCGGAGTTAGCTCCTACAATGAGCAGTTCTTC. This codes for CASSLGVSSYNEQFF.

This clonotype is judged medium-sized (0.01 to 0.1%). The chain links TRBV4-1 to TRBJ2-7, with D perhaps TRBD2 (6 bases). Germline V gene sequence: CDR1 MGHRA, CDR2 YSYEKL. Trimming removed 4 bases from V and 0 bases from J, with 13 bases in between. The CDR3 is 15 residues long. Here the CDR3 reads CASSRGALSSYEQYF. CDR3 DNA sequence: TGCGCCAGCAGCCGCGGGGCATTGAGCTCCTACGAGCAGTACTTC.

This clonotype was seen more than once but under ten times. J is TRBJ2-7 and V is TRBV10-3; 10 positions agree with TRBD1. This CDR3 has 14 residues. Trimming at V came to 7 bases and at J to 5 bases, leaving 8 bases not matched to a gene. From germline, CDR1 is ENHRY and CDR2 SYGVKD. CDR3 DNA sequence: TGTGCCATCACCGTACCGGGACAGGGGAACGAGCAGTACTTC. This sequence encodes CAITVPGQGNEQYF.

This clonotype showed up just a few times. This chain connects TRBV25-1 to TRBJ2-6, with 7 bases lining up with TRBD1. The CDR3 covers 18 residues. Germline CDR1 is MGHDK and CDR2 is SYGVNS. Unmatched junction bases numbered 9, after V lost 4 bases and J lost 0 bases. The CDR3 DNA sequence: TGTGCCAGCAGTGTAAGGGACAGCCATTTCTCTGGGGCCAACGTCCTGACTTTC. Protein: CASSVRDSHFSGANVLTF. The full variable domain, its missing parts supplied by reference TRBV25-1 and TRBJ2-6, is EADIYQTPRYLVIGTGKKITLECSQTMGHDKMYWYQQDPGMELHLIHYSYGVNSTEKGDLSSESTVSRIRTEHFPLTLESARPSHTSQYLCASSVRDSHFSGANVLTFGAGSRLTVL.

This clonotype was counted many times. This chain joins TRBV12-3 or TRBV12-4 and TRBJ2-6, with D perhaps matching TRBD1 (5 bases). The V and J ends lost 5 bases and 0 bases respectively, with 11 bases between them. The CDR3 has 16 amino acids. The CDR3 DNA reads TGTGCCAGCAGTACCACAGGATCCTCTGGGGCCAACGTCCTGACTTTC. Translating gives CASSTTGSSGANVLTF.

By its share, this clonotype is medium-sized. The genes are TRBV6-5 and TRBJ1-5; a possible D gene is TRBD1 (5 bases). Germline CDR1 MNHEY, CDR2 SVGAGI. CDR3 length: 10 residues. With 9 bases removed from V and 6 bases from J, the gap between germline ends came to 6 bases. The CDR3 loop reads CASGAQPQHF. CDR3 DNA: TGTGCCAGTGGGGCTCAGCCCCAGCATTTT.

V is TRBV12-3 or TRBV12-4 and J is TRBJ2-7; D is tentatively TRBD1 or TRBD2 (5 bases each). This CDR3 has 14 residues. Between the trimmed V and J ends, which lost 5 bases and 6 bases, there was a span of 17 bases. This CDR3 is CASSPTERGLEQYF. CDR3 bases: TGTGCCAGCAGTCCGACAGAGAGGGGCCTCGAGCAGTACTTC.

This clonotype counts as medium-sized. This chain joins TRBV20-1 and TRBJ2-5; 9 bases fit TRBD2. The ends lost 5 bases at V and 5 bases at J; junction bases unmatched: 9. This CDR3 spans 14 amino acids. CDR1 is DFQATT, CDR2 SNEGSKA, per germline (reference sequence). CDR3 coding DNA: TGCAGTGCTCGGCGGGAGGGCCTACTGGAGACCCAGTACTTC. It encodes CSARREGLLETQYF.

As to this clonotype: This may be a read error, as it is one base from a much larger clone. This chain uses TRBV12-5 with TRBJ1-5; D perhaps matches TRBD1 (6 bases). V lost 0 bases and J 2 bases, leaving 8 bases between the germline ends. From germline, CDR1 is LGHNT and CDR2 FRNRAP. The CDR3 is 15 amino acids. CDR3 loop: CASGLVGQCNQPQHF. In DNA, the CDR3 is TGTGCTAGTGGTTTGGTTGGACAGTGCAATCAGCCCCAGCATTTT.

This clonotype rates as medium-sized. This chain links TRBV5-1 with TRBJ2-3, with 11 nucleotides matching TRBD2. CDR1 is SGHRS, CDR2 YFSETQ, per germline. CDR3 length: 16 amino acids. The V segment lost 6 bases and the J segment 8 bases; nucleotides outside the gene matches: 14. CDR3 residues: CASTNPTSGNRITQYF. Here the CDR3 DNA reads TGCGCCAGCACCAACCCGACTAGCGGGAATCGGATTACGCAGTATTTT.

This clonotype has just a few counts. The chain is built from TRBV24-1 and TRBJ2-3; 8 bases agree with TRBD1. With V trimmed by 4 bases and J by 6 bases, 5 bases remained unmatched. The V gene's germline CDR1 is KGHDR and CDR2 SFDVKD. This CDR3 comprises 14 residues. The DNA of the CDR3 is TGTGCCACCAGTGACCAGGACAGGGAGGATACGCAGTATTTT. This encodes CATSDQDREDTQYF.

This clonotype was observed many times. The genes are TRBV6-2 or TRBV6-3 and TRBJ2-1; D unclear. In germline, CDR1 is MNHEY, CDR2 SVGEGT. CDR3 length: 12 amino acids. V was pared by 0 bases and J by 9 bases, with 6 bases between. The CDR3 region is CASSYSEPEQFF. CDR3 DNA sequence: TGTGCCAGCAGTTACTCGGAGCCTGAGCAGTTCTTC.

This clonotype was counted a few times. CDR3 region: CASSGQGASYEQYF. CDR3 DNA sequence: TGTGCCAGCAGTGGGCAGGGGGCTTCCTACGAGCAGTACTTC. The chain uses TRBV27 and TRBJ2-7, with 8 bases lining up with TRBD1. The V gene end was trimmed by 5 bases and the J gene end by 1 base; junction bases not matched to a gene: 4. The germline gives CDR1 MNHEY, CDR2 SMNVEV (reference sequence). CDR3 length: 14 amino acids.

This clonotype turned up a few times. J is TRBJ2-7 and V is TRBV27; 10 positions agree with TRBD2. The V gene's germline CDR1 is MNHEY and CDR2 SMNVEV (reference sequence). V lost 2 bases to trimming and J lost 9 bases; unmatched junction nucleotides: 7. This CDR3 region has 14 residues. CDR3 sequence (DNA): TGTGCCAGCAGTTTAGGGCTAGCGGGAGAGTCGCAGTACTTC. The encoded protein is CASSLGLAGESQYF.